This T cell receptor beta chain came from a study of blood T cell repertoires in COVID-19. On the study more broadly: Sources were T cells, B-cell-depleted T cells, or PBMCs; the material itself was cDNA or gDNA.

Profiled with immunoSEQ multiplex PCR; TCRdb holds only in-frame clones, not every one. The table includes 300,000 to 400,000 clones, about 88% detected once. Sequencing was done on a sample of peripheral blood. The sequence was collected from a woman between 65 and 79 years old with COVID-19, enrolled during active disease.

CDR3 nucleotides: TGTGCCAGCAGCCAAGAAGCGGGGGCTGACAATGAGCAGTTCTTC. The encoded protein is CASSQEAGADNEQFF. The chain recombines TRBV3-1 (or the pseudogene TRBV3-2) with TRBJ2-1; TRBD2 aligns across 8 bases. In germline, CDR1 is LGHDT, CDR2 YNNKEL (reference sequence). The V segment lost 0 bases and the J segment 5 bases; nucleotides outside the gene matches: 3. The CDR3 sequence is 15 residues long.